This TCR beta chain was observed in a study of blood T cells in healthy people across ages. This CDR3 has 15 amino acids. Germline CDR1 is MRHNA and CDR2 is SNTAGT. The ends lost 6 bases at V and 4 bases at J; junction bases unmatched: 9. Primed by a sample-barcoded 5' primer and a J-beta primer mix, a second PCR proceeded for roughly 6 to 12 cycles. TCRdb re-called the 5' RACE reads through MiXCR, storing one row per CDR3 protein. The sample carries fewer than 1,000,000 distinct CDR3 sequences, less than 60% recorded once. Sequencing was carried out using blood. J is TRBJ2-5 and V is TRBV6-4, with 9 bases aligning to TRBD1. The sequence derives from a man aged 80 or over in good health. The CDR3 loop reads CASSHGTGKGETQYF. The CDR3 coding sequence is TGTGCCAGCAGCCACGGGACAGGGAAGGGAGAGACCCAGTACTTC.